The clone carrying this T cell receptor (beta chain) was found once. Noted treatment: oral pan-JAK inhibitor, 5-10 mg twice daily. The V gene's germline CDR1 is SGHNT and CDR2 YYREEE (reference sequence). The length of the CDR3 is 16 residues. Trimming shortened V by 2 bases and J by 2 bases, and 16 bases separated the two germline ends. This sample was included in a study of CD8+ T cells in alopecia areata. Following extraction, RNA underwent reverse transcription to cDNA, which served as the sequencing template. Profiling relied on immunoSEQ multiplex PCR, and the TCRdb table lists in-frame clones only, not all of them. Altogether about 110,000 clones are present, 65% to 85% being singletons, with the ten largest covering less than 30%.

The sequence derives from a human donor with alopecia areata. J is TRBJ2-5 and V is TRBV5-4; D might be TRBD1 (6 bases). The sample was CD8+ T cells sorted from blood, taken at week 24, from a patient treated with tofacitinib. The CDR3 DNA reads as TGTGCCAGCAGCTTCAGGGGACCTGCCCCGCAAGAGACCCAGTACTTC. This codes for CASSFRGPAPQETQYF.